Listed below are T cell receptor beta chains from one sample, sequenced in a study of radiation and T cells in renal cell carcinoma. Assay: immunoSEQ multiplex PCR; the TCRdb copy retains only in-frame clones and omits some. Altogether tens of thousands of clones are present, 80% to 90% being singletons, with the ten largest covering about 6%. Source: blood, taken from a patient whose treatment included radiotherapy and nephrectomy. Receptors originate from a woman aged 70-85 years with renal cell carcinoma. Each CDR3 is given with its conserved first and last residue. Each record gives: V gene, J gene, D gene, clone size, CDR3 protein, CDR3 DNA. D genes are given only for firm matches. Size values are once, few and many counts, or a class for expanded clones, and some rows have none.

V: TRBV4-2; J: TRBJ1-2; D: TRBD1; size: .; CDR3: CASSQDLWAGGMNYGYTF; DNA: TGTGCCAGCAGCCAAGATCTCTGGGCAGGGGGCATGAACTATGGCTACACCTTC
V: TRBV25-1; J: TRBJ1-2; D: .; size: .; CDR3: CVTPGRGRNYGYTF; DNA: TGTGTCACACCGGGACGGGGGAGAAACTATGGCTACACCTTC
V: TRBV7-9; J: TRBJ1-1; D: .; size: few; CDR3: CASSLKQMNTEAFF; DNA: TGTGCCAGCAGCTTAAAGCAGATGAACACTGAAGCTTTCTTT
V: TRBV9; J: TRBJ2-1; D: .; size: .; CDR3: CASSTDSYEQFF; DNA: TGTGCCAGCAGCACGGACAGCTATGAGCAGTTCTTC
V: TRBV10-1; J: TRBJ2-4; D: .; size: .; CDR3: CASSEPQHPSFDIQYF; DNA: TGCGCCAGCAGTGAGCCACAGCACCCAAGTTTCGACATTCAGTACTTC
V: TRBV25-1; J: TRBJ1-1; D: .; size: many; CDR3: CASRPQGLNTEAFF; DNA: TGTGCCAGCAGACCACAGGGCCTGAACACTGAAGCTTTCTTT
V: TRBV7-9; J: TRBJ1-1; D: .; size: .; CDR3: CASSLVATEAFF; DNA: TGTGCCAGCAGCTTAGTAGCCACTGAAGCTTTCTTT
V: TRBV27; J: TRBJ2-3; D: .; size: .; CDR3: CASSRPGSTDTQYF; DNA: TGTGCCAGCAGTCGGCCAGGGAGCACAGATACGCAGTATTTT
V: TRBV5-4; J: TRBJ1-6; D: .; size: few; CDR3: CASSSKTGYNSPLHF; DNA: TGTGCCAGCAGCTCGAAGACAGGATATAATTCACCCCTCCACTTT
V: TRBV9; J: TRBJ2-7; D: .; size: .; CDR3: CASSVAPGRSYEQYF; DNA: TGTGCCAGCAGCGTAGCTCCGGGACGTTCCTACGAGCAGTACTTC
V: TRBV7-9; J: TRBJ1-4; D: .; size: once; CDR3: CATSRDSVNEKLFF; DNA: TGTGCCACCAGCCGGGACTCGGTGAATGAAAAACTGTTTTTT
V: TRBV19; J: TRBJ1-6; D: .; size: .; CDR3: CASSIGQGLRPLHF; DNA: TGTGCCAGTAGTATAGGGCAGGGCCTGAGGCCCCTCCACTTT
V: TRBV13; J: TRBJ1-1; D: .; size: .; CDR3: CASSLGRDMVNTEAFF; DNA: TGTGCCAGCAGCCTGGGGAGGGACATGGTGAACACTGAAGCTTTCTTT
V: TRBV5-1; J: TRBJ2-5; D: .; size: .; CDR3: CASSFLGGRQETQYF; DNA: TGCGCCAGCAGCTTTCTTGGGGGCCGCCAAGAGACCCAGTACTTC
V: TRBV6-1; J: TRBJ1-2; D: .; size: few; CDR3: CASGSLGYTF; DNA: TGTGCCAGCGGGAGTTTGGGCTACACCTTC
V: TRBV6-5; J: TRBJ2-1; D: TRBD1; size: .; CDR3: CASSYVGTGNEQFF; DNA: TGTGCCAGCAGTTACGTTGGGACAGGCAATGAGCAGTTCTTC
V: TRBV19; J: TRBJ1-6; D: TRBD1; size: once; CDR3: CASSTELPGQGAGSPLHF; DNA: TGTGCCAGTAGTACTGAATTACCGGGACAGGGGGCTGGATCACCCCTCCACTTT
V: TRBV27; J: TRBJ1-1; D: .; size: .; CDR3: CASSLQGITEAFF; DNA: TGTGCCAGCAGCCTACAGGGAATCACTGAAGCTTTCTTT
V: TRBV7-9; J: TRBJ1-5; D: .; size: .; CDR3: CASAGISNQPQHF; DNA: TGTGCCAGCGCAGGGATAAGCAATCAGCCCCAGCATTTT
V: TRBV7-9; J: TRBJ2-3; D: .; size: .; CDR3: CASSFGSTSTDTQYF; DNA: TGTGCCAGCAGCTTCGGGTCAACAAGCACAGATACGCAGTATTTT
V: TRBV29-1; J: TRBJ2-3; D: .; size: .; CDR3: CSVGLGSAKDTQYF; DNA: TGCAGCGTTGGGTTGGGCAGTGCCAAGGATACGCAGTATTTT
V: TRBV28; J: TRBJ1-5; D: TRBD1; size: .; CDR3: CASSPPRDRGLYGNQPQHF; DNA: TGTGCCAGCAGTCCACCCCGGGACAGGGGGCTTTATGGGAATCAGCCCCAGCATTTT
V: TRBV28; J: TRBJ1-1; D: .; size: few; CDR3: CASRGLGRGEAFF; DNA: TGTGCCAGCAGAGGACTTGGCCGGGGTGAAGCTTTCTTT
V: TRBV6-5; J: TRBJ2-3; D: .; size: .; CDR3: CASSTLGTSTDTQYF; DNA: TGTGCCAGCAGTACCTTAGGGACTAGCACAGATACGCAGTATTTT
V: TRBV27; J: TRBJ2-3; D: TRBD2; size: few; CDR3: CASSPGASGDRTDTQYF; DNA: TGTGCCAGCAGTCCCGGGGCTAGCGGGGATCGCACAGATACGCAGTATTTT
V: TRBV25-1; J: TRBJ2-5; D: .; size: .; CDR3: CASSDFQETQYF; DNA: TGTGCCAGCAGTGATTTCCAAGAGACCCAGTACTTC
V: TRBV19; J: TRBJ1-2; D: TRBD1; size: .; CDR3: CASSPGTANYGYTF; DNA: TGTGCCAGTAGTCCAGGGACAGCTAACTATGGCTACACCTTC
V: TRBV6-7; J: TRBJ1-5; D: TRBD1; size: few; CDR3: CASTLDREQPQHF; DNA: TGTGCCAGCACCCTGGACAGGGAACAGCCCCAGCATTTT
V: TRBV5-4; J: TRBJ2-7; D: TRBD2; size: .; CDR3: CATTSGTSGRVYEQYF; DNA: TGTGCCACCACTTCCGGGACTAGCGGGAGGGTCTACGAGCAGTACTTC
V: TRBV6-6; J: TRBJ2-3; D: .; size: .; CDR3: CASTGHSSTDTQYF; DNA: TGTGCCAGCACCGGACACTCTAGCACAGATACGCAGTATTTT
V: TRBV16; J: TRBJ1-1; D: TRBD1; size: .; CDR3: CASSQLGTEGAKYTEAFF; DNA: TGTGCCAGCAGCCAACTTGGGACAGAGGGTGCCAAATACACTGAAGCTTTCTTT
V: TRBV4-3; J: TRBJ2-3; D: TRBD2; size: .; CDR3: CASSASGGALDTQYF; DNA: TGCGCCAGCAGCGCTAGCGGGGGGGCGCTAGATACGCAGTATTTT
V: TRBV5-1; J: TRBJ2-1; D: TRBD2; size: .; CDR3: CASSLASSGYNEQFF; DNA: TGCGCCAGCAGCTTGGCGTCTAGCGGCTACAATGAGCAGTTCTTC
V: TRBV29-1; J: TRBJ1-3; D: .; size: .; CDR3: CSVASSGNTIYF; DNA: TGCAGCGTCGCATCCAGTGGAAACACCATATATTTT
V: TRBV23-1; J: TRBJ2-3; D: .; size: .; CDR3: CASSPPRDSTDTQYF; DNA: TGCGCCAGCAGTCCACCCAGGGACAGCACAGATACGCAGTATTTT
V: TRBV19; J: TRBJ1-4; D: .; size: .; CDR3: CASSMYFARIVSENEKLFF; DNA: TGTGCCAGTAGTATGTATTTCGCTAGGATTGTGTCAGAAAATGAAAAACTGTTTTTT
V: TRBV5-1; J: TRBJ2-5; D: .; size: .; CDR3: CASSLDTGVQTQYF; DNA: TGCGCCAGCAGCTTGGATACGGGGGTGCAGACCCAGTACTTC
V: TRBV28; J: TRBJ2-7; D: TRBD2; size: .; CDR3: CASSLSTSGSYEQYF; DNA: TGTGCCAGCAGTTTATCGACTAGCGGGTCCTACGAGCAGTACTTC
V: TRBV6-6; J: TRBJ1-2; D: .; size: once; CDR3: CASSYEGENYGYTF; DNA: TGTGCCAGCAGTTACGAGGGGGAAAACTATGGCTACACCTTC
V: TRBV4-2; J: TRBJ2-3; D: .; size: .; CDR3: CASSQGGARDSLAQYF; DNA: TGTGCCAGCAGCCAAGGGGGGGCCCGGGACTCCCTAGCGCAGTATTTT
V: TRBV5-1; J: TRBJ1-6; D: .; size: .; CDR3: CASSGEPNSPLHF; DNA: TGCGCCAGCAGCGGAGAGCCGAATTCACCCCTCCACTTT
V: TRBV5-1; J: TRBJ1-3; D: .; size: .; CDR3: CASSFGNTIYF; DNA: TGTGCCAGCAGCTTTGGAAACACCATATATTTT
V: TRBV9; J: TRBJ2-7; D: .; size: .; CDR3: CASSVGSQGIYEQYF; DNA: TGTGCCAGCAGCGTAGGGTCCCAGGGTATATACGAGCAGTACTTC
V: TRBV7-9; J: TRBJ2-7; D: TRBD2; size: .; CDR3: CASRSGGSSYEQYF; DNA: TGTGCCAGCCGATCGGGGGGGAGCTCCTACGAGCAGTACTTC
V: TRBV7-2; J: TRBJ2-1; D: TRBD2; size: .; CDR3: CASSLAWGGGNEQFF; DNA: TGTGCCAGCAGCTTAGCGTGGGGCGGGGGGAATGAGCAGTTCTTC
V: TRBV7-7; J: TRBJ2-5; D: TRBD2; size: once; CDR3: CASSFLAGGLQETQYF; DNA: TGTGCTAGCAGCTTCTTAGCGGGGGGGCTGCAAGAGACCCAGTACTTC
V: TRBV6-1; J: TRBJ2-3; D: TRBD2; size: .; CDR3: CASRGGGESTDTQYF; DNA: TGTGCCAGCAGAGGCGGGGGGGAAAGCACAGATACGCAGTATTTT
V: TRBV14; J: TRBJ2-7; D: TRBD1; size: .; CDR3: CASSPGQGRPKASYEQYF; DNA: TGTGCCAGCAGCCCCGGACAGGGGAGGCCCAAAGCAAGCTACGAGCAGTACTTC
V: TRBV6-6; J: TRBJ2-7; D: .; size: .; CDR3: CASSLGVTLDEQYF; DNA: TGTGCCAGCAGTCTGGGGGTAACACTGGACGAGCAGTACTTC
V: TRBV7-9; J: TRBJ2-3; D: .; size: .; CDR3: CASSWRALTDTQYF; DNA: TGTGCCAGCAGCTGGAGAGCGCTCACAGATACGCAGTATTTT
V: TRBV6-1; J: TRBJ2-7; D: TRBD1; size: .; CDR3: CASSDPRRTGSAYEQYF; DNA: TGTGCCAGCAGTGACCCGAGACGGACAGGGTCGGCGTACGAGCAGTACTTC
V: TRBV7-8; J: TRBJ2-2; D: TRBD1; size: .; CDR3: CASSLATSGGGTGELFF; DNA: TGTGCCAGCAGCTTAGCCACTTCAGGGGGCGGCACCGGGGAGCTGTTTTTT